This T cell receptor beta chain came from a study of regulatory T cells in long-lasting Graves disease. Study-wide results and limits: Gene preferences differed: TRBV28, TRBJ1-2, TRBJ2-5 in persistent cases. With a small sample size, accuracy may have been reduced.

Through Arm-PCR of CDR3 regions and iRepertoire HTBI primers, TCR beta libraries were built. TCRdb passed the multiplex PCR reads through MiXCR, listing each CDR3 protein once. The table includes about 440,000 distinct CDR3 sequences, roughly 15% detected once. Time point described: newly diagnosed GD, antithyroid drugs for less than 3 months. Making the TCR library involved RNA that had been extracted from PBMCs. This CDR3 has 12 amino acids. The ends lost 4 bases at V and 11 bases at J; junction bases unmatched: 7. The V gene's germline CDR1 is MNHEY and CDR2 SVGEGT. This clonotype was counted ten times or more. Antigen: not known. These records were also assigned to another study, of T cells in Graves' hyperthyroidism and ophthalmopathy.

Sequenced here: peripheral blood mononuclear cells (PBMCs), sampled at new diagnosis, from a patient treated with antithyroid drugs. This TCR was sampled from a woman aged 18-29 years with Graves disease. J is TRBJ2-7 and V is TRBV6-2 or TRBV6-3, with 8 bases fitting TRBD2. This CDR3 reads CASSLSGGSKYF. DNA for the CDR3: TGTGCCAGCAGTTTATCGGGAGGGTCGAAGTACTTC.